The clone carrying this T cell receptor (beta chain) appeared a few times. This record belongs to a study of T cells in Graves' hyperthyroidism and ophthalmopathy. Study as a whole: Peripheral blood was drawn at first diagnosis, prior to all treatment.

The CDR3 covers 13 residues. From germline, CDR1 is MNHNS and CDR2 SASEGT. With 3 bases removed from V and 8 bases from J, the gap between germline ends came to 11 bases. Regions amplified from RNA transcripts were the TCR beta CDR3 regions. The HTBI primer set drove a first-round RT-PCR of the TCR CDR3. TCRdb re-called the multiplex PCR reads with MiXCR, one entry per CDR3 protein. The sample carries fewer than 450,000 distinct CDR3 sequences, roughly 13% recorded once. Source material: blood. V usage is TRBV6-1 and J usage is TRBJ2-1; D possibly matches TRBD1 or TRBD2 (5 bases each). This TCR came from a man aged 45-65 years with Graves' ophthalmopathy. CDR3 sequence (DNA): TGTGCCAGCAGTGAGGACTTGGGGGATGAGCAGTTCTTC. Its translation: CASSEDLGDEQFF.